Listed here are 21 T cell receptor beta chains from one sample, sequenced in a study of CD8 T cells in Susac syndrome. An input of about 0.5 to 1 ug of RNA was subjected to reverse transcription using random hexamers. A single record per CDR3 protein comes from TCRdb applying MiXCR to the immunoSEQ multiplex PCR reads. The sample records more than 120,000 distinct CDR3 sequences, roughly 95% being singletons. Sequenced input: CD4+ T cells from PBMCs. All receptors derive from a human donor in good health.

This clonotype was recorded only once. The chain carries TRBV14 and TRBJ2-1, with 11 bases matching TRBD2. With V trimmed by 4 bases and J by 4 bases, 9 bases remained unmatched. The CDR3 has 17 residues. Germline V gene lookup returns CDR1 SGHDN and CDR2 FVKESK. CDR3 nucleotides: TGTGCCAGCAGCCCCTACTTGCTAGCGGGAGGATACAATGAGCAGTTCTTC. Protein: CASSPYLLAGGYNEQFF.

This chain links TRBV19 with TRBJ2-2, with D possibly TRBD1 on 5 matching bases. Per the germline V gene, CDR1 is LNHDA and CDR2 is SQIVND (reference sequence). The CDR3 contains 15 residues. Trimming shortened V by 6 bases and J by 0 bases, and 11 bases separated the two germline ends. The CDR3 region is CASRAGQTNTGELFF. The CDR3 coding sequence is TGTGCCAGTAGGGCCGGACAAACGAACACCGGGGAGCTGTTTTTT.

This clonotype was picked up a small number of times. The V call is TRBV27, the J call TRBJ2-1; the D is unclear. The CDR3 loop spans 12 amino acids. Deletions cut 6 bases from V and 1 base from J, with 4 bases between. Germline V gives CDR1 MNHEY, CDR2 SMNVEV (reference sequence). The CDR3 loop reads CASSRSYNEQFF. The CDR3 nucleotides are TGTGCCAGCAGCCGTTCCTACAATGAGCAGTTCTTC.

The V call is TRBV9, the J call TRBJ2-3, with unresolved D. Trimming pared 4 bases from V and 1 base from J, leaving 16 bases between. The germline V gene encodes CDR1 SGDLS and CDR2 YYNGEE. This CDR3 comprises 16 residues. The CDR3 here is CASSPKRSLGTDTQYF. In DNA, the CDR3 is TGTGCCAGCAGCCCCAAGAGGAGTCTTGGCACAGATACGCAGTATTTT.

The chain joins TRBV19 to TRBJ2-7; D possibly matches TRBD1 or TRBD2 (5 bases each). Per germline, CDR1 LNHDA and CDR2 SQIVND (reference sequence). This CDR3 is built from 13 residues. V was clipped by 5 bases and J by 2 bases, with 10 bases between them. The CDR3 sequence: CASSGDGTYEQYF. The CDR3 nucleotides are TGTGCCAGTAGTGGGGACGGAACCTACGAGCAGTACTTC.

The genes are TRBV11-1 and TRBJ2-2; 7 nucleotides align to TRBD2. The CDR3 is made up of 16 amino acids. Germline assignment: CDR1 SGHAT and CDR2 FQDESV (reference sequence). The trim removed 5 bases at V and 0 bases at J, leaving 6 bases unmatched. The CDR3 region has the DNA TGTGCCAGCAGCCGAGGACTAGGCACGAACACCGGGGAGCTGTTTTTT. Translation gives CASSRGLGTNTGELFF.

The rearrangement links TRBV12-3 or TRBV12-4 to TRBJ1-4, with TRBD1 matching over 8 bases. Unmatched junction bases numbered 10, after V lost 5 bases and J lost 8 bases. The CDR3 totals 15 residues. The CDR3 sequence is CASSRSTGGGEKLFF. As DNA, the CDR3 is TGTGCCAGCAGTAGGTCAACAGGGGGTGGGGAAAAACTGTTTTTT.

Only one count was recorded for this clonotype. This sequence joins TRBV7-2 and TRBJ2-1, with 9 bases identical to TRBD1. With 1 base clipped from V and 1 base from J, the junction kept 2 bases outside the gene matches. The germline V gene encodes CDR1 SGHTA and CDR2 FQGNSA. CDR3 size: 16 residues. The CDR3 DNA is TGTGCCAGCAGCTTAGAGGGGACAGGGTCCTACAATGAGCAGTTCTTC. Translating it yields CASSLEGTGSYNEQFF. The variable domain in full, with the rest retrieved from reference TRBV7-2 and TRBJ2-1, is GAGVSQSPSNKVTEKGKDVELRCDPISGHTALYWYRQSLGQGLEFLIYFQGNSAPDKSGLPSDRFSAERTGGSVSTLTIQRTQQEDSAVYLCASSLEGTGSYNEQFFGPGTRLTVL.

The chain links TRBV5-4 to TRBJ1-2; D unclear. Germline loops: CDR1 SGHNT, CDR2 YYREEE (reference sequence). The CDR3 length is 13 residues. The V and J ends lost 0 bases and 4 bases respectively, with 7 bases between them. The CDR3 region has the DNA TGTGCCAGCAGCTTGGAGGGTGGCTATGGCTACACCTTC. Residues: CASSLEGGYGYTF.

The genes are TRBV5-6 and TRBJ2-5; possibly TRBD1 for D (6 bases). V was pared by 2 bases and J by 5 bases, with 10 bases between. The CDR3 spans 13 residues. Germline CDR1 is SGHDT and CDR2 is YYEEEE. CDR3 in amino acids: CASSLQGRETQYF. CDR3 coding DNA: TGTGCCAGCAGCTTACAGGGTCGGGAGACCCAGTACTTC.

The chain is built from TRBV30 and TRBJ1-1; TRBD1 matches at 7 bases. Germline V gene sequence: CDR1 GTSNPN, CDR2 SVGIG (reference sequence). The trim removed 5 bases at V and 6 bases at J, leaving 9 bases unmatched. The CDR3 is made up of 13 amino acids. This CDR3 reads CAWDREPPPEAFF. CDR3 nucleotides: TGTGCCTGGGACAGGGAACCTCCCCCTGAAGCTTTCTTT.

This rearrangement joins TRBV12-3 or TRBV12-4 to TRBJ2-7; possible D gene TRBD2, 5 bases. The V end lost 6 bases, the J end lost 0 bases, and 9 bases lay between the germline ends. The CDR3 runs to 13 residues. The DNA of the CDR3 is TGTGCCAGCAGACCAGCGGCCTCCTACGAGCAGTACTTC. Residues: CASRPAASYEQYF.

This chain connects TRBV19 to TRBJ1-4; unclear D gene. This CDR3 spans 13 amino acids. The V and J ends lost 6 bases and 6 bases respectively, with 11 bases between them. The germline CDR1 and CDR2 sequences are LNHDA and SQIVND (reference sequence). The chain's CDR3 is CASSPDLDEKLFF. In DNA, the CDR3 is TGTGCCAGTAGCCCTGATCTTGATGAAAAACTGTTTTTT.

The rearrangement links TRBV19 to TRBJ2-1; maybe TRBD2 (6 bases). Germline lookup yields CDR1 LNHDA and CDR2 SQIVND (reference sequence). The CDR3 loop spans 12 amino acids. V shed 7 bases and J shed 7 bases, with 11 bases lying between them. The CDR3: CASTPGRNEQFF. CDR3 nucleotide sequence: TGTGCCAGTACCCCAGGGAGGAATGAGCAGTTCTTC.

This chain connects TRBV20-1 to TRBJ2-3, with 10 positions matching TRBD2. J lost 7 bases, V lost 6 bases, and 7 bases had no gene match. CDR1 and CDR2 (germline): DFQATT, SNEGSKA (reference sequence). CDR3 length: 13 amino acids. For the CDR3, the DNA is TGCAGTGCGAACCTAGCGGGAGCGAATACGCAGTATTTT. Translating it yields CSANLAGANTQYF.

The chain couples TRBV5-4 to TRBJ1-1; TRBD1 might be the D (6 bases). This CDR3 is built from 13 residues. With 2 bases removed from V and 11 bases from J, the gap between germline ends came to 16 bases. CDR1 is SGHNT and CDR2 is YYREEE in the germline V gene (reference sequence). Here the CDR3 DNA reads TGTGCCAGCAGCTTCCCGGGGGCGGCTCTTGCTTTCTTT. Translation: CASSFPGAALAFF.

The V call is TRBV7-9, the J call TRBJ2-1; 12 bases are a match to TRBD1. The CDR3 is 18 amino acids. Unmatched junction bases numbered 9, after V lost 5 bases and J lost 1 base. CDR1 and CDR2 (germline): SEHNR, FQNEAQ (reference sequence). The CDR3 coding sequence is TGTGCCAGCAGCCCCGGGACAGGGGGCGGGCTGTCCTACAATGAGCAGTTCTTC. It codes for CASSPGTGGGLSYNEQFF.

The chain carries TRBV30 and TRBJ1-1; D not certain. Trimming took 4 bases from V and 8 from J, leaving 11 bases between them. This CDR3 is 11 amino acids long. Germline CDR1 GTSNPN, CDR2 SVGIG (reference sequence). The CDR3: CAWTAEVEAFF. Here the CDR3 DNA reads TGTGCCTGGACGGCTGAGGTAGAAGCTTTCTTT. The complete variable domain, with remaining parts taken from reference TRBV30 and TRBJ1-1, reads SQTIHQWPATLVQPVGSPLSLECTVEGTSNPNLYWYRQAAGRGLQLLFYSVGIGQISSEVPQNLSASRPQDRQFILSSKKLLLSDSGFYLCAWTAEVEAFFGQGTRLTVV.

The chain combines TRBV7-9 with TRBJ1-5, with D possibly TRBD1 on 6 matching bases. The CDR3 contains 17 residues. Per the germline V gene, CDR1 is SEHNR and CDR2 is FQNEAQ (reference sequence). The germline V and J ends were trimmed by 5 bases and 5 bases, with 22 bases remaining between them. CDR3 loop: CASSQVSGGASDQPQHF. As DNA, the CDR3 is TGTGCCAGCAGCCAAGTGTCCGGGGGGGCGAGTGATCAGCCCCAGCATTTT.

V gene TRBV19 combines with J gene TRBJ1-1; maybe TRBD1 (6 bases). The CDR3 covers 15 residues. Trimming pared 6 bases from V and 7 bases from J, leaving 21 bases between. The germline V gene has CDR1 LNHDA and CDR2 SQIVND (reference sequence). CDR3: CASRSRGRDGYEAFF. In DNA form, the CDR3 reads TGTGCCAGTAGATCTCGGGGGCGCGATGGGTATGAAGCTTTCTTT. Full variable domain (rest looked up from reference TRBV19 and TRBJ1-1): DGGITQSPKYLFRKEGQNVTLSCEQNLNHDAMYWYRQDPGQGLRLIYYSQIVNDFQKGDIAEGYSVSREKKESFPLTVTSAQKNPTAFYLCASRSRGRDGYEAFFGQGTRLTVV.

The gene calls are TRBV9 and TRBJ1-1, with no clear D. Germline CDR1 and CDR2: SGDLS and YYNGEE. Trimming pared 0 bases from V and 5 bases from J, leaving 8 bases between. This CDR3 contains 13 residues. CDR3 nucleotides: TGTGCCAGCAGCGTAGGAAGGAGGACTGAAGCTTTCTTT. Translated, it gives CASSVGRRTEAFF.